Following are 15 T cell receptor beta chains from one sample sequenced in a study of blood T cells in healthy people across ages. A second about 6 to 12 cycle PCR used barcoded and J-beta primers. MiXCR was run by TCRdb on the 5' RACE reads, yielding one entry per CDR3 protein. The sample holds about 780,000 distinct CDR3 sequences, 25% to 30% seen once. This sample also belongs to another study, concerning T cells of mothers and their children.

The sample taken for sequencing was blood. All receptors come from a boy younger than 18 in good health.

The chain links TRBV15 to TRBJ2-5; maybe TRBD1 (5 bases). The end of the DNA is better explained by TRBJ2-1, so the J call may be wrong. CDR3 size: 14 residues. Germline V gives CDR1 LNHNV, CDR2 YYDKDF (reference sequence). The CDR3 sequence is CATSRDKIGPEQFF. In DNA form, the CDR3 reads TGTGCCACCAGCAGGGACAAGATCGGCCCTGAGCAGTTCTTC.

On this clonotype: Sequence at one end of the junction differs from germline and may be a read error. V and J are TRBV6-1 and TRBJ2-5, with 8 bases identical to TRBD2. Gene TRBJ2-1 matches the end of the DNA better, so the J call may be wrong. This CDR3 contains 14 residues. Germline V gene sequence: CDR1 MNHNS, CDR2 SASEGT. The CDR3 sequence is CAGSPGGPGNEQFF. Here the CDR3 DNA reads TGTGCCGGCAGTCCGGGGGGGCCGGGCAATGAGCAGTTCTTC.

This clonotype was observed a few times. This chain links TRBV27 with TRBJ1-4, with D uncertain. The germline CDR1 and CDR2 sequences are MNHEY and SMNVEV (reference sequence). Trimming stripped 1 base from V and 3 bases from J, with 12 bases between. This CDR3 has 16 residues. The DNA of the CDR3 is TGTGCCAGCAGTTTATTGTCCGCAGTAGCTAATGAAAAACTGTTTTTT. Its protein is CASSLLSAVANEKLFF.

This clonotype appeared a few times. This chain links TRBV18 with TRBJ1-1; 7 nucleotides agree with TRBD1. V shed 7 bases, J shed 5 bases, and the junction held 4 bases outside the gene matches. This CDR3 contains 12 residues. Germline lookup yields CDR1 KGHSH and CDR2 LQKENI. CDR3 in DNA: TGTGCCAGCTTGGGACAGTTTACTGAAGCTTTCTTT. As protein: CASLGQFTEAFF. The whole variable domain, remainder taken from reference TRBV18 and TRBJ1-1, is NAGVMQNPRHLVRRRGQEARLRCSPMKGHSHVYWYRQLPEEGLKFMVYLQKENIIDESGMPKERFSAEFPKEGPSILRIQQVVRGDSAAYFCASLGQFTEAFFGQGTRLTVV.

Comment on this clonotype: Germline is not matched at one junction end, which may reflect a read error. The J gene is TRBJ2-1, the V gene TRBV5-5; 7 bases fit TRBD1. CDR3 length: 14 residues. Germline-derived CDR1 and CDR2 are SGHKS and YYEKEE (reference sequence). The CDR3 loop reads CASSLGSRGNEQFF. The CDR3 nucleotides are TGTGCCAGCAGTTTGGGGTCCAGGGGGAATGAGCAGTTCTTC.

This chain connects TRBV7-2 to TRBJ2-3; TRBD2 aligns across 13 bases. The CDR3 sequence is 15 residues long. Per the germline V gene, CDR1 is SGHTA and CDR2 is FQGNSA. Trimming took 2 bases from V and 5 from J; bases not matched to a gene: 1. The CDR3 reads CASSLTSGGVDTQYF. In DNA, the CDR3 is TGTGCCAGCAGCTTAACTAGCGGGGGGGTAGATACGCAGTATTTT.

This clonotype was counted only a few times. The V gene is TRBV19, the J gene TRBJ2-2; no reliable D call. CDR1 and CDR2 (germline): LNHDA, SQIVND (reference sequence). Trimming stripped 9 bases from V and 6 bases from J, with 20 bases between. The CDR3 spans 15 residues. DNA for the CDR3: TGTGCCAGCAAGGACCGTCTTCGTCTTGCCGGGGAGCTGTTTTTT. This codes for CASKDRLRLAGELFF.

The chain links TRBV11-1 to TRBJ2-2; no reliable D call. CDR1 and CDR2 (germline): SGHAT, FQDESV (reference sequence). CDR3 length equals 21 residues. V was cut by 4 bases and J by 2 bases, with 29 bases left in between. The DNA of the CDR3 is TGTGCCAGCAGCTCTTCATGGTTAGGATTGCAGACCACTACCAACACCGGGGAGCTGTTTTTT. This gives the protein CASSSSWLGLQTTTNTGELFF.

The V gene is TRBV18, the J gene TRBJ1-2; no clear D. Germline V gene sequence: CDR1 KGHSH, CDR2 LQKENI. CDR3 size: 12 residues. Between the trimmed V and J ends, which lost 8 bases and 6 bases, there was a span of 13 bases. The DNA of the CDR3 is TGTGCCAGCCGCGTATCGGCTAATGGCTACACCTTC. Amino acids: CASRVSANGYTF.

The chain carries TRBV6-5 and TRBJ2-7, with unresolved D. V was cut by 6 bases and J by 5 bases, with 20 bases left in between. Germline CDR1 is MNHEY and CDR2 is SVGAGI. This CDR3 has 15 residues. The CDR3 nucleotides are TGTGCCAGCAGCCTCTCGGGCAGCTCTTCTAACGAGCAGTACTTC. Protein: CASSLSGSSSNEQYF.

J is TRBJ2-3 and V is TRBV9; 13 bases fit TRBD2. The trim removed 0 bases at V and 4 bases at J, leaving 2 bases unmatched. Per germline, CDR1 SGDLS and CDR2 YYNGEE. The CDR3 loop spans 16 amino acids. CDR3 in amino acids: CASSVVGTSGADTQYF. CDR3 bases: TGTGCCAGCAGCGTAGTTGGGACTAGCGGGGCAGATACGCAGTATTTT.

This clonotype was recorded a few times. The chain links TRBV4-1 to TRBJ1-4; 9 bases match TRBD1. Germline loops: CDR1 MGHRA, CDR2 YSYEKL. Trimming took 3 bases from V and 13 from J; bases not matched to a gene: 9. The CDR3 is 14 residues long. The CDR3: CASSQVSGTGRLFF. For the CDR3, the DNA is TGCGCCAGCAGCCAGGTTTCCGGGACAGGGCGACTGTTTTTT.

There are a few counts of this clonotype. The CDR3 region is CASSSGIYGYTF. The CDR3 DNA follows: TGTGCCAGCAGTTCAGGGATCTATGGCTACACCTTC. The V call is TRBV28, the J call TRBJ1-2, with D perhaps TRBD1 (5 bases). The CDR3 extends over 12 amino acids. The germline CDR1 and CDR2 sequences are MDHEN and SYDVKM. V lost 4 bases and J 4 bases, leaving 7 bases between the germline ends.

The chain joins TRBV9 to TRBJ1-3; D gene unclear. V lost 0 bases, J lost 3 bases, and 7 bases lay in between. The CDR3 contains 14 residues. Germline V gene lookup returns CDR1 SGDLS and CDR2 YYNGEE. The CDR3 sequence: CASSVEDGGNTIYF. CDR3 DNA: TGTGCCAGCAGCGTAGAAGACGGTGGAAACACCATATATTTT.

The chain couples TRBV19 to TRBJ2-5, with 9 bases aligning to TRBD2. The end of the DNA fits TRBJ2-7 better, so the J call may be wrong. Germline V lookup: CDR1 LNHDA, CDR2 SQIVND (reference sequence). This CDR3 is 14 amino acids long. The CDR3 nucleotides read TGTGCCAGTTCGAGCGAGCGGGGGGTCTACGAGCAGTACTTC. This sequence encodes CASSSERGVYEQYF.